Detailed here is one T cell receptor (beta chain). The CDR3 runs to 15 residues. Per the germline V gene, CDR1 is SGHTS and CDR2 is YDEGEE. One entry per CDR3 protein, without DNA, is what TCRdb gives after re-calling the 5' RACE reads. The sample has 200,000 to 300,000 distinct CDR3 sequences. The data are from a study of T cells expressing NK-cell markers. Study as a whole: Sorted CD3+CD56+NKG2C+, CD3+CD56+NKG2C- and CD3+CD56-NKG2C+ T cells supplied TCR beta repertoires.

Sequencing was carried out using blood T cells: a sorted CD56 or NKG2C T cell subset, CD4+ or CD8+ T cells, or bulk PBMC T cells (not recorded which). The clonotype originates from a woman between 18 and 75 years old in good health. The chain joins TRBV5-8 to TRBJ2-1. CDR3 region: CASRSDGRSYNEQFF.